These 6 T cell receptor beta chains were sequenced from one sample in a study of T-cell memory formation after mild COVID-19. TCRdb re-called the 5' RACE reads with MiXCR, one entry per CDR3 protein. In the table there are under 600,000 distinct CDR3 sequences, about 22% of which are singletons. The sample was PBMCs or a T cell subset sorted from them (not recorded which). All receptors derive from an adult woman who had mild COVID-19 (a few samples of this study predate the infection). Cell type and time point are not known.

This clonotype was observed many times. V and J are TRBV6-5 and TRBJ1-2; TRBD1 agrees at 10 bases. Unmatched junction bases numbered 1, after V lost 2 bases and J lost 4 bases. The CDR3 has 14 amino acids. Germline-derived CDR1 and CDR2 are MNHEY and SVGAGI. The CDR3 nucleotides are TGTGCCAGCAGTTACGGGACAGGGGCCTATGGCTACACCTTC. Protein product: CASSYGTGAYGYTF.

The chain has TRBV18 and TRBJ1-4; D remains unclear. The CDR3 has 13 residues. Trimming took 1 base from V and 5 from J, leaving 5 bases between them. Germline V gene lookup returns CDR1 KGHSH and CDR2 LQKENI. The CDR3 region is CASSPQTNEKLFF. CDR3 DNA sequence: TGTGCCAGCTCACCACAGACAAATGAAAAACTGTTTTTT. The full variable domain, with the rest looked up from reference TRBV18 and TRBJ1-4, is NAGVMQNPRHLVRRRGQEARLRCSPMKGHSHVYWYRQLPEEGLKFMVYLQKENIIDESGMPKERFSAEFPKEGPSILRIQQVVRGDSAAYFCASSPQTNEKLFFGSGTQLSVL.

The chain combines TRBV2 with TRBJ1-2; perhaps TRBD1 as D (6 bases). V lost 1 base, J lost 8 bases, and 17 bases lay in between. Germline V CDR1 and CDR2: SNHLY, FYNNEI. The length of the CDR3 is 15 residues. The CDR3 protein is CASSEVVLQGGGYTF. CDR3 bases: TGTGCCAGCAGTGAAGTTGTGCTACAGGGAGGAGGCTACACCTTC. Combining the CDR3 with reference TRBV2 and TRBJ1-2 gives the whole variable domain EPEVTQTPSHQVTQMGQEVILRCVPISNHLYFYWYRQILGQKVEFLVSFYNNEISEKSEIFDDQFSVERPDGSNFTLKIRSTKLEDSAMYFCASSEVVLQGGGYTFGSGTRLTVV.

The J gene is TRBJ2-7, the V gene TRBV27; 8 bases agree with TRBD1. This CDR3 has 15 residues. The germline V gene has CDR1 MNHEY and CDR2 SMNVEV (reference sequence). V lost 6 bases to trimming and J lost 2 bases; unmatched junction nucleotides: 9. The CDR3 bases are TGTGCCAGCAGAGCGACAGGGGTACCGACCTACGAGCAGTACTTC. This codes for CASRATGVPTYEQYF.

This clonotype was seen a handful of times. The chain couples TRBV19 to TRBJ1-1; D not certain. V lost 1 base and J lost 1, with 4 bases in between. CDR1 LNHDA and CDR2 SQIVND come from the germline V gene (reference sequence). The CDR3 has 13 amino acids. CDR3 DNA: TGTGCCAGTAGTATAGCCGCGAACACTGAAGCTTTCTTT. This encodes CASSIAANTEAFF. The full variable domain, with the rest looked up from reference TRBV19 and TRBJ1-1, is DGGITQSPKYLFRKEGQNVTLSCEQNLNHDAMYWYRQDPGQGLRLIYYSQIVNDFQKGDIAEGYSVSREKKESFPLTVTSAQKNPTAFYLCASSIAANTEAFFGQGTRLTVV.

This clonotype was found a few times. The V call is TRBV15, the J call TRBJ1-4; no definite D call. Deletions cut 9 bases from V and 5 bases from J, with 19 bases between. From germline, CDR1 is LNHNV and CDR2 YYDKDF (reference sequence). The CDR3 covers 15 residues. CDR3 bases: TGTGCCACGTCAATCGTCTTTTCGGGGAATGAAAAACTGTTTTTT. This codes for CATSIVFSGNEKLFF.